The 8 T cell receptor beta chains below all came from one sample that was sequenced in a study of blood T cell repertoires in COVID-19. Assay: immunoSEQ multiplex PCR; the TCRdb copy retains only in-frame clones and omits some. The table has 200,000 to 300,000 clones, about 91% seen once. Input material: PBMCs or T cells enriched from blood (not recorded which). Every receptor here comes from a woman in her thirties or forties with acute COVID-19.

CDR3 region: CASSRGQNQPQHF. In DNA form, the CDR3 reads TGCGCCAGCAGCCGTGGACAGAATCAGCCCCAGCATTTT. This chain uses TRBV4-3 with TRBJ1-5, with a tentative D call TRBD1 (6 bases). CDR3 length: 13 amino acids. Germline values: CDR1 LGHNA, CDR2 YSLEER. V was clipped by 4 bases and J by 4 bases, with 8 bases between them.

The chain carries TRBV29-1 and TRBJ1-3; a weak D match, TRBD1 (6 bases). Trimming pared 4 bases from V and 3 bases from J, leaving 16 bases between. The germline CDR1 and CDR2 sequences are SQVTM and ANQGSEA. This CDR3 is 15 amino acids long. The CDR3 is CSVGMGTGFGNTIYF. For the CDR3, the DNA is TGCAGCGTTGGCATGGGTACAGGGTTTGGAAACACCATATATTTT.

The table lists this clone with many counts. The chain has TRBV27 and TRBJ1-1; 7 positions agree with TRBD1. Germline assignment: CDR1 MNHEY and CDR2 SMNVEV (reference sequence). There are 14 residues in the CDR3. After removal of 5 bases from V and 1 base from J, the junction contained 4 bases not matched to a gene. CDR3: CASSQRTGNTEAFF. The CDR3 DNA follows: TGTGCCAGCAGTCAACGGACAGGGAACACTGAAGCTTTCTTT.

This clone was seen once. This chain connects TRBV19 to TRBJ2-3, with D possibly TRBD2 on 5 matching bases. Germline values: CDR1 LNHDA, CDR2 SQIVND (reference sequence). This CDR3 has 11 residues. The V end was cut by 6 bases, the J end by 6 bases, with 7 bases between. CDR3 nucleotides: TGTGCCAGTAGGGACTTGGATACGCAGTATTTT. Encoded protein: CASRDLDTQYF.

V gene TRBV10-1 combines with J gene TRBJ2-7, with TRBD2 matching over 9 bases. J lost 0 bases, V lost 6 bases, and 21 bases had no gene match. CDR3 size: 20 residues. Per germline, CDR1 WNHNN and CDR2 SYGVQD (reference sequence). The CDR3, as DNA: TGCGCCAGCAGAGGTGGGGTCGTTCTAGCGGGGCGGGGCGACTCCTACGAGCAGTACGTC. Its translation is CASRGGVVLAGRGDSYEQYV.

The chain couples TRBV6-5 to TRBJ1-6; 7 nucleotides agree with TRBD1. Germline lookup yields CDR1 MNHEY and CDR2 SVGAGI. V gave up 5 bases and J gave up 8 bases; unmatched junction bases: 9. The CDR3 extends over 15 amino acids. The DNA of the CDR3 is TGTGCCAGCAGTCAGGAAGCAGGGGGTTATTCACCCCTCCACTTT. Translation gives CASSQEAGGYSPLHF.

This chain connects TRBV29-1 to TRBJ1-4; 10 bases are a match to TRBD1. Trimming cost V 6 bases and J 6 bases; bases outside gene matches: 4. CDR1 is SQVTM and CDR2 is ANQGSEA in the germline V gene. This CDR3 is 13 amino acids long. The CDR3 sequence: CSVPGQGYEKLFF. CDR3 sequence (DNA): TGCAGCGTCCCGGGACAGGGGTATGAAAAACTGTTTTTT. Filled out from reference TRBV29-1 and TRBJ1-4, the complete variable domain reads SAVISQKPSRDICQRGTSLTIQCQVDSQVTMMFWYRQQPGQSLTLIATANQGSEATYESGFVIDKFPISRPNLTFSTLTVSNMSPEDSSIYLCSVPGQGYEKLFFGSGTQLSVL.

The chain recombines TRBV7-2 with TRBJ1-2; the match to TRBD1 covers 10 bases. V gave up 4 bases and J gave up 8 bases; unmatched junction bases: 10. The CDR3 spans 15 residues. In germline, CDR1 is SGHTA, CDR2 FQGNSA. DNA for the CDR3: TGTGCCAGCAGCTCAAACCCGGGACAGGGGTTCGGCTACACCTTC. Translation: CASSSNPGQGFGYTF.